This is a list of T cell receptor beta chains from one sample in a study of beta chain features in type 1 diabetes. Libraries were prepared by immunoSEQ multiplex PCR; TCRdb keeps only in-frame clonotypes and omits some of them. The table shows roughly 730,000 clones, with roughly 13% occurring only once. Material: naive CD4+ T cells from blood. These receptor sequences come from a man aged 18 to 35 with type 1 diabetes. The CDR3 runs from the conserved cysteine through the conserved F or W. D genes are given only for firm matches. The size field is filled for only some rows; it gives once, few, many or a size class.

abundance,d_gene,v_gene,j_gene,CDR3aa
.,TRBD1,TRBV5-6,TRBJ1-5,CASSLLETGGSQPQHF
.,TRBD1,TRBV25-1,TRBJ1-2,CASSPGQGPYGYTF
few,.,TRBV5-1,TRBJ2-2,CASSLSGTQNTGELFF
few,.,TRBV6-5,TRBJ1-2,CASSRPPGYTF
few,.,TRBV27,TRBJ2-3,CASRPTSTDTQYF
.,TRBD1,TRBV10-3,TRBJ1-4,CASRDSGEKLFF
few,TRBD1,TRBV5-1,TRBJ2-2,CASSLRDRGTGELFF
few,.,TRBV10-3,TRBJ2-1,CAISEGREGEQFF
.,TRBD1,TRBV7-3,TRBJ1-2,CASSYGQGDGYTF
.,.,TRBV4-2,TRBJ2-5,CASSQDLRVQETQYF
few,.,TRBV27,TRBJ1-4,CASSRGLTRNEKLFF